This entry describes one T cell receptor beta chain. Its recognized antigen is unknown. Per-base quality was not reported, and no clone a single base away is much larger than it. According to the germline V gene, CDR1 reads SGHRS and CDR2 reads YFSETQ. Including cysteine and phenylalanine, the CDR3 has 16 amino acids. The entry retains the CDR3 DNA only, 48 bases that are in frame from base 1. Trimming accounts for 4 bases at V and 1 base at J, while the number of junction bases matched to no gene is 9. These data belong to a study of technical replicates of blood from a handful of donors (dated by TCRdb to the late 2010s). Library preparation employed the immunoSEQ multiplex PCR assay. TCRdb carries this immuneACCESS record with in-frame sequences only. Its versions omit some clonotypes, under half of them owing to an unresolved V gene in the studies checked, with the rest unexplained. Within this sample are roughly 15,000 clones, with over 70% of them counted one time only. Over 9.5% of the sample comes from the top ten.

This receptor chain uses TRBV5-1 and TRBJ1-2, with 8 middle bases fitting TRBD1. This sequence originates from a human donor in good health. Sequences were obtained from PBMCs. The CDR3 reads as follows: CASSPGQGLFNYGYTF. The nucleotide sequence reads as follows: TGCGCCAGCAGCCCTGGACAGGGCCTATTTAACTATGGCTACACCTTC. When the CDR3 is completed using the reference TRBV5-1 and TRBJ1-2 genes on either side, the full variable domain is KAGVTQTPRYLIKTRGQQVTLSCSPISGHRSVSWYQQTPGQGLQFLFEYFSETQRNKGNFPGRFSGRQFSNSRSEMNVSTLELGDSALYLCASSPGQGLFNYGYTFGSGTRLTVV.